The sequence of this T cell receptor beta chain was determined in a study of shared clonotypes between healthy human individuals. Study details: CD4 naive cells filled three plates per donor, CD4 memory three, CD8 naive two and CD8 memory one. Study observations and caveats: Between a few donors, naive CD4 clonotypes were shared at a level of approximately 5%.

Comments on this clone: Its antigen remains unidentified.

V lost 2 bases to trimming and J lost 9 bases; unmatched junction nucleotides: 5. Germline CDR1 SGHNT, CDR2 YYREEE (reference sequence). The CDR3 is 15 residues long. Sequenced by immunoSEQ multiplex PCR; TCRdb stores in-frame clones only, minus some. The data hold roughly 2.5 million clones, with approximately 90% observed a single time. This receptor was taken from a man aged 18 to 29 in good health. This sequence joins TRBV5-4 and TRBJ2-1, with 13 bases aligning to TRBD2. Specimen: naive CD4+ T cells sorted from blood. Subset reported: CD45RA+ positively selected. The CDR3 region is CASSFTSGGAGEQFF. Written as DNA, the CDR3 is TGTGCCAGCAGCTTTACTAGCGGGGGGGCCGGTGAGCAGTTCTTC.